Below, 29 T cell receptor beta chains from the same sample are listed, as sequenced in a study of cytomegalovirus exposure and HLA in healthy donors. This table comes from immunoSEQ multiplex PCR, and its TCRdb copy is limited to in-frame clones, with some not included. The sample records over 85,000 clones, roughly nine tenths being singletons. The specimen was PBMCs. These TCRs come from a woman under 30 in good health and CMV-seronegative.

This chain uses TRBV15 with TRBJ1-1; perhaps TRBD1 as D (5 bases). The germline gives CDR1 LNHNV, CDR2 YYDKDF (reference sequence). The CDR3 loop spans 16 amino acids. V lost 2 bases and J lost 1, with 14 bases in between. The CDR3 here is CATSRRSGAKNTEAFF. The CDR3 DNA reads TGTGCCACCAGCAGACGGTCTGGGGCTAAGAACACTGAAGCTTTCTTT.

Here the CDR3 reads CASSWDRNSEQYF. The CDR3 DNA reads as TGCGCCAGCAGCTGGGACAGGAACTCCGAGCAGTACTTC. This chain links TRBV5-1 with TRBJ2-7; 8 bases agree with TRBD1. The trim removed 3 bases at V and 6 bases at J, leaving 5 bases unmatched. Germline V lookup: CDR1 SGHRS, CDR2 YFSETQ. There are 13 residues in the CDR3.

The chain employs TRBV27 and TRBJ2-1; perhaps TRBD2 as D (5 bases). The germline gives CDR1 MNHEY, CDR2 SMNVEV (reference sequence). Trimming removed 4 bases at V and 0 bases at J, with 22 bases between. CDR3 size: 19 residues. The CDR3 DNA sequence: TGTGCCAGCAGTTACAAAGGGAGCTTGAGGTCGGGCTCCTACAATGAGCAGTTCTTC. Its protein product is CASSYKGSLRSGSYNEQFF.

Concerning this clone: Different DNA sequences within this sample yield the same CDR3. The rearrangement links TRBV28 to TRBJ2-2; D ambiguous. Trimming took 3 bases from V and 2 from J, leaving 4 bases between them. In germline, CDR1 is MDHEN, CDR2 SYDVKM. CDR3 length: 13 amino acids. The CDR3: CASSFSNTGELFF. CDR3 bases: TGTGCCAGCAGTTTCTCCAACACCGGGGAGCTGTTTTTT.

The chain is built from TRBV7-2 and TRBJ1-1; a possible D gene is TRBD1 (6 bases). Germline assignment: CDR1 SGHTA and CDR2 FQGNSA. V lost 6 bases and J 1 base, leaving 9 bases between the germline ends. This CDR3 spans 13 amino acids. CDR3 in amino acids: CASSQQGNTEAFF. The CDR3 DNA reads TGTGCCAGCAGTCAACAGGGGAACACTGAAGCTTTCTTT.

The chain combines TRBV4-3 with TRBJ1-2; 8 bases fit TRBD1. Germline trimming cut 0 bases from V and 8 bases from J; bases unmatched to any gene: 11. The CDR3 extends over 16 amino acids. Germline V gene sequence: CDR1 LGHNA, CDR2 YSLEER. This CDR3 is CASSQDFGTGLRGYTF. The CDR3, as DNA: TGCGCCAGCAGCCAAGACTTCGGGACAGGCCTTAGGGGCTACACCTTC.

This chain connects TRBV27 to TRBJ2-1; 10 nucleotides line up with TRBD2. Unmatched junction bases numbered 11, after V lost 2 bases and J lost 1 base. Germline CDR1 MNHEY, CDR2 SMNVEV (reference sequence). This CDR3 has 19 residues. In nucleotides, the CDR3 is TGTGCCAGCAGTTTAATTCTGAGGAGCGGGAGGGGATCCTACAATGAGCAGTTCTTC. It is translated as CASSLILRSGRGSYNEQFF.

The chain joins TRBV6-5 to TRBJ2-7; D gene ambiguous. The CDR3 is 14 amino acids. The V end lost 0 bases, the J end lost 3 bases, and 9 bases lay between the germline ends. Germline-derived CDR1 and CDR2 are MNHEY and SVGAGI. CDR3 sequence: CASSYSDSIYEQYF. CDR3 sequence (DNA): TGTGCCAGCAGTTACTCTGACTCCATCTACGAGCAGTACTTC.

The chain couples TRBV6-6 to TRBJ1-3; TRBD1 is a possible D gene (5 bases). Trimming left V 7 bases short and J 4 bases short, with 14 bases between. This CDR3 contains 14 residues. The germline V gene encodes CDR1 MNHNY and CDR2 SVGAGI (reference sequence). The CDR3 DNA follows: TGTGCCAGCACCCCCGGACACGGCGGAAACACCATATATTTT. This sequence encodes CASTPGHGGNTIYF.

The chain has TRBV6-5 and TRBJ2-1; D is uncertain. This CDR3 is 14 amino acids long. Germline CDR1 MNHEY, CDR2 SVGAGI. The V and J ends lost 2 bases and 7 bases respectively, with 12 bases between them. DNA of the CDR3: TGTGCCAGCAGTTACCGAAAAAGCTTAAATGAGCAGTTCTTC. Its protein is CASSYRKSLNEQFF.

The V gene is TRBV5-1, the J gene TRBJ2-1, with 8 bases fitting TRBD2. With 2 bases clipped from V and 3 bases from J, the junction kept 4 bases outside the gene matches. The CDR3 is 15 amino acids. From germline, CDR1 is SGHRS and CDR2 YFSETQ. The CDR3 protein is CASSLAGEDYNEQFF. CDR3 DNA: TGCGCCAGCAGCTTAGCGGGAGAAGACTACAATGAGCAGTTCTTC.

CDR3 bases: TGTGCCAGCAGCCCGGACAGGGGACGCGAGCAGTACTTC. This gives the protein CASSPDRGREQYF. The rearrangement uses TRBV5-4 and TRBJ2-7; 9 positions match TRBD1. The CDR3 is 13 residues long. The J segment lost 6 bases and the V segment lost 4 bases, leaving 5 bases of the junction unmatched. Germline V gene lookup returns CDR1 SGHNT and CDR2 YYREEE (reference sequence).

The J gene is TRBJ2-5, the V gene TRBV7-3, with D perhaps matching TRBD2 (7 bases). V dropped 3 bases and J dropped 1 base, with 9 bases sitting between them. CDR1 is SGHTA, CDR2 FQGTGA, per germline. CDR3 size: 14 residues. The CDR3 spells CASSFGGPQETQYF. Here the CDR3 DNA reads TGTGCCAGCAGCTTCGGGGGGCCCCAAGAGACCCAGTACTTC. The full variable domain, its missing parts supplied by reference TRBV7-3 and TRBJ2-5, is GAGVSQTPSNKVTEKGKYVELRCDPISGHTALYWYRQSLGQGPEFLIYFQGTGAADDSGLPNDRFFAVRPEGSVSTLKIQRTERGDSAVYLCASSFGGPQETQYFGPGTRLLVL.

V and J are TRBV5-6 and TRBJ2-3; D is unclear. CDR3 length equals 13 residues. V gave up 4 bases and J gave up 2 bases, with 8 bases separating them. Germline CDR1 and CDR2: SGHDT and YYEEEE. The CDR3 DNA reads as TGTGCCAGCAGCCTTCCCCCCACAGATACGCAGTATTTT. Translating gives CASSLPPTDTQYF.

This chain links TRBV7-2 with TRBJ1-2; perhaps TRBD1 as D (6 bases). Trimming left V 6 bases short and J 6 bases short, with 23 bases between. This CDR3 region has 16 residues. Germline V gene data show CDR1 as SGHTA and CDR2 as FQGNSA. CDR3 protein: CASRQTGPVPLNGYTF. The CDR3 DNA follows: TGTGCCAGCAGACAAACAGGGCCGGTTCCCCTCAATGGCTACACCTTC.

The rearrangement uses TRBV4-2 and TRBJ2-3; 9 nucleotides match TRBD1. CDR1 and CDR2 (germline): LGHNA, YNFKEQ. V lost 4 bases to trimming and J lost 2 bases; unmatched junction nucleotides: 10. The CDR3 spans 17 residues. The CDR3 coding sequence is TGTGCCAGCAGCCCCGGACAGGGGTCGCGGTACACAGATACGCAGTATTTT. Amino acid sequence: CASSPGQGSRYTDTQYF.

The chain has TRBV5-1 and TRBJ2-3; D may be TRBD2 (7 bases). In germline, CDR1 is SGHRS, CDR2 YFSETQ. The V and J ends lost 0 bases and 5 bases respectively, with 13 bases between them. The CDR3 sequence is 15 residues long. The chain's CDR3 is CASSLEPRGGDTQYF. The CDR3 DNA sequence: TGCGCCAGCAGCTTGGAACCTAGGGGGGGAGATACGCAGTATTTT.

The DNA for the CDR3 is TGTGCCAGCAGTGGGGACTTTAGCTCTGGGGCCAACGTCCTGACTTTC. Amino acid sequence: CASSGDFSSGANVLTF. The chain uses TRBV25-1 and TRBJ2-6, with D tentatively TRBD2 (6 bases). Trimming took 4 bases from V and 0 from J, leaving 10 bases between them. Germline CDR1 is MGHDK and CDR2 is SYGVNS. This CDR3 contains 16 residues. Drawing the rest from reference TRBV25-1 and TRBJ2-6, the complete variable domain is EADIYQTPRYLVIGTGKKITLECSQTMGHDKMYWYQQDPGMELHLIHYSYGVNSTEKGDLSSESTVSRIRTEHFPLTLESARPSHTSQYLCASSGDFSSGANVLTFGAGSRLTVL.

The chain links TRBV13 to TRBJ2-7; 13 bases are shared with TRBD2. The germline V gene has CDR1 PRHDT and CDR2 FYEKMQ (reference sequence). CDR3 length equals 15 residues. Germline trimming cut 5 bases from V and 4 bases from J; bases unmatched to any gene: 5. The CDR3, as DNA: TGTGCCAGCAGCCGGACTAGCGGGAGTAGATACGAGCAGTACTTC. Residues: CASSRTSGSRYEQYF.

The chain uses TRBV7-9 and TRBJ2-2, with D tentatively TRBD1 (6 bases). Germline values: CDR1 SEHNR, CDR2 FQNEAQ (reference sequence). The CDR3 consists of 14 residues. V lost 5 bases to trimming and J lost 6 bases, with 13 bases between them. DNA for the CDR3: TGTGCCAGCAGCCTCTTAGAGGGGGCCGGGGAGCTGTTTTTT. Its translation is CASSLLEGAGELFF.

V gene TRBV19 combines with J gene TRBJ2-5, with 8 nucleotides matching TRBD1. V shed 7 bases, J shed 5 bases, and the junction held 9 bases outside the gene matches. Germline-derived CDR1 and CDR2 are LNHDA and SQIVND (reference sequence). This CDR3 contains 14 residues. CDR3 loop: CASNTGTGAETQYF. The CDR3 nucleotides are TGTGCCAGTAACACCGGGACAGGAGCCGAGACCCAGTACTTC. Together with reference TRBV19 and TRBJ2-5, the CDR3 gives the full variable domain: DGGITQSPKYLFRKEGQNVTLSCEQNLNHDAMYWYRQDPGQGLRLIYYSQIVNDFQKGDIAEGYSVSREKKESFPLTVTSAQKNPTAFYLCASNTGTGAETQYFGPGTRLLVL.

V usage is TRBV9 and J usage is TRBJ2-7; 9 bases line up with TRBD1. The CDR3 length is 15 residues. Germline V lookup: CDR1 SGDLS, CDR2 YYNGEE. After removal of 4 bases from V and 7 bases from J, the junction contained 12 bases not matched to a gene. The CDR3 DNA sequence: TGTGCCAGCAGCAGCGGGACAGGGACCCCATTGGAGCAGTACTTC. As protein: CASSSGTGTPLEQYF.

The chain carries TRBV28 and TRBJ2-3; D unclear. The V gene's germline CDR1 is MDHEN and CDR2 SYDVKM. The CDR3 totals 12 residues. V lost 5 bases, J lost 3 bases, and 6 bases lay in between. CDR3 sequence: CASSPFTDTQYF. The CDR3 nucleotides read TGTGCCAGCAGTCCCTTTACAGATACGCAGTATTTT.

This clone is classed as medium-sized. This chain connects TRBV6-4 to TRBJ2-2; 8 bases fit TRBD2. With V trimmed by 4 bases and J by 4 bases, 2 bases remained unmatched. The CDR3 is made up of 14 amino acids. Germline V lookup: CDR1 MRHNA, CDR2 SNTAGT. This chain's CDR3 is CASSVSGSTGELFF. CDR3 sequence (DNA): TGTGCCAGCAGTGTGAGCGGGAGCACCGGGGAGCTGTTTTTT.

Written as DNA, the CDR3 is TGCAGCGTTGAAGATGTGGACAGAAACACCGGGGAGCTGTTTTTT. This sequence encodes CSVEDVDRNTGELFF. V is TRBV29-1 and J is TRBJ2-2, with D possibly being TRBD1 (6 bases). There are 15 residues in the CDR3. Germline V gene lookup returns CDR1 SQVTM and CDR2 ANQGSEA. Trimming stripped 0 bases from V and 2 bases from J, with 10 bases between.

For the CDR3, the DNA is TGTGCCAGCAGCCCTAGGGGGCCAAGTCAGACTGAAGCTTTCTTT. Its translation is CASSPRGPSQTEAFF. The chain carries TRBV7-8 and TRBJ1-1, with 7 bases fitting TRBD1. V lost 5 bases to trimming and J lost 5 bases; unmatched junction nucleotides: 11. Per the germline V gene, CDR1 is SGHVS and CDR2 is FQNEAQ. CDR3 length: 15 residues.

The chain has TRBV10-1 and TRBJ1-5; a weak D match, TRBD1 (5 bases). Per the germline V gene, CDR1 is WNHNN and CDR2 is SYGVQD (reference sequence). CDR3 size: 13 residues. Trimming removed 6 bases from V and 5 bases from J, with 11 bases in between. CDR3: CASSGGGDQPQHF. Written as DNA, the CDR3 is TGCGCCAGCAGCGGTGGGGGGGATCAGCCCCAGCATTTT.

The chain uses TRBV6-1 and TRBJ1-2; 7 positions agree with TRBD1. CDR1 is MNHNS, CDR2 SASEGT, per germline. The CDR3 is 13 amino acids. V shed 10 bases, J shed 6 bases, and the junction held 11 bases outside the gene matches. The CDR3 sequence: CAITMTGFDGYTF. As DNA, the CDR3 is TGTGCCATTACTATGACAGGGTTTGATGGCTACACCTTC.

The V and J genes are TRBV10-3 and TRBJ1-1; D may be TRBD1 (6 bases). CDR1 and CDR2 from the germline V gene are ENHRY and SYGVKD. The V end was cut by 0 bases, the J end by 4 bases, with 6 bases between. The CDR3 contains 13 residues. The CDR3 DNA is TGTGCCATCAGTGAGTCGGGGGCCACTGAAGCTTTCTTT. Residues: CAISESGATEAFF.